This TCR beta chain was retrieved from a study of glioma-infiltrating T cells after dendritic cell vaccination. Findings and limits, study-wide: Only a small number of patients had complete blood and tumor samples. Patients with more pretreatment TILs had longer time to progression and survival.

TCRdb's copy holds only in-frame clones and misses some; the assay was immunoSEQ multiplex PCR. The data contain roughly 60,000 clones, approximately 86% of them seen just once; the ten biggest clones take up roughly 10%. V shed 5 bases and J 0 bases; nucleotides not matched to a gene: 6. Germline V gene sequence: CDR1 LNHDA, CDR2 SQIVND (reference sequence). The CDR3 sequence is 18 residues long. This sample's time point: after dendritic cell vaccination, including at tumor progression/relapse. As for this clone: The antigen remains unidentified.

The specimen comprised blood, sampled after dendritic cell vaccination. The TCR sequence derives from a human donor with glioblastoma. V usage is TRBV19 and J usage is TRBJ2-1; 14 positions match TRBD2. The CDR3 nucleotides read TGTGCCAGTAGTCCGGGACTAGCGGGAGTGAGCTCCTACAATGAGCAGTTCTTC. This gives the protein CASSPGLAGVSSYNEQFF.